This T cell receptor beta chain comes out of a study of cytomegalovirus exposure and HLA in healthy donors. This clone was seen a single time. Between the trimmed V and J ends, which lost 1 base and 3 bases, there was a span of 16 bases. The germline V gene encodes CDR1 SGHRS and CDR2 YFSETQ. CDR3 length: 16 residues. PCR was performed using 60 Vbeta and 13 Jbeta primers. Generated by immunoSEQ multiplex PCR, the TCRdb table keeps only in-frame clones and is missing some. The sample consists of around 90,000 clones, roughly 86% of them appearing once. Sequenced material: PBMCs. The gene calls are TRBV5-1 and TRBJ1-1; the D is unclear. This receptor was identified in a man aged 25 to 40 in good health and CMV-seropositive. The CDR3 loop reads CASSLRRPGQDTEAFF. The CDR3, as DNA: TGCGCCAGCAGCTTGCGGCGACCCGGCCAGGACACTGAAGCTTTCTTT.